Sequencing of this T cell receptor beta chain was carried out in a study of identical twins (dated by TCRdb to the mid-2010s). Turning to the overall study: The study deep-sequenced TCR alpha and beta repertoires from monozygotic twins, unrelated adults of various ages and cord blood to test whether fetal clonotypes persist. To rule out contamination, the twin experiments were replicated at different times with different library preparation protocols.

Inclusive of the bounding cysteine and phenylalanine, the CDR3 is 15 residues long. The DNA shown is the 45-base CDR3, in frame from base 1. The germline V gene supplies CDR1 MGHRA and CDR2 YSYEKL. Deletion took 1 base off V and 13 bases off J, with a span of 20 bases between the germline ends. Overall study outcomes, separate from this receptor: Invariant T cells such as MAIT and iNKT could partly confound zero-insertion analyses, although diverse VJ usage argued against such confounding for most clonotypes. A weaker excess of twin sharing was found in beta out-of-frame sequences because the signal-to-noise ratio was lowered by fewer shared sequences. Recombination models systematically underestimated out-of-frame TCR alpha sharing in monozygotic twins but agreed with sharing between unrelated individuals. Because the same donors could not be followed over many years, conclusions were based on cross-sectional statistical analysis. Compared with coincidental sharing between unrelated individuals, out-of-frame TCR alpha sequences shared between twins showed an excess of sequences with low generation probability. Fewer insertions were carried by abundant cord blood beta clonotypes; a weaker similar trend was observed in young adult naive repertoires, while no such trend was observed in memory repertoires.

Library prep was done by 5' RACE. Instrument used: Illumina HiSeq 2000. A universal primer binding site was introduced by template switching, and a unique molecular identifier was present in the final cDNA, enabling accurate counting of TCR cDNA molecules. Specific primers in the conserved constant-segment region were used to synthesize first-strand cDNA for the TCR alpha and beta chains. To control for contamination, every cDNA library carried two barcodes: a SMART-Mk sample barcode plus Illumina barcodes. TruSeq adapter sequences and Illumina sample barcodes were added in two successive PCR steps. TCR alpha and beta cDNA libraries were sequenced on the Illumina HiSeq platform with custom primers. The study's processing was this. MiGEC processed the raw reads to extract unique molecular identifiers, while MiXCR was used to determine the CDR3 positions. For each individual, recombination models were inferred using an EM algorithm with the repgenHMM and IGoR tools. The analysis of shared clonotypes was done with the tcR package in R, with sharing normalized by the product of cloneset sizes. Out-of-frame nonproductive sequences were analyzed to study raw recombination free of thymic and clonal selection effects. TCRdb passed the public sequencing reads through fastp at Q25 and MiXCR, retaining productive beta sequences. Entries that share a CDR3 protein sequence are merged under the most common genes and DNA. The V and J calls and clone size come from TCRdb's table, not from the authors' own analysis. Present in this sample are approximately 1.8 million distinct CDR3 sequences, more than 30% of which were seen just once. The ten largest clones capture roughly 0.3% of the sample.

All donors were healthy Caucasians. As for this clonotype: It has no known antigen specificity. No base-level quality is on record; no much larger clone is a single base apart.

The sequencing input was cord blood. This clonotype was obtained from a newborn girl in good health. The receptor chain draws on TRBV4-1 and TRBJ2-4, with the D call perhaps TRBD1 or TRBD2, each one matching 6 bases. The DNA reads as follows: TGCGCCAGCAGCCAAGTGCGGGACAAATACAATGAGCAGTACTTC. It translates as CASSQVRDKYNEQYF.